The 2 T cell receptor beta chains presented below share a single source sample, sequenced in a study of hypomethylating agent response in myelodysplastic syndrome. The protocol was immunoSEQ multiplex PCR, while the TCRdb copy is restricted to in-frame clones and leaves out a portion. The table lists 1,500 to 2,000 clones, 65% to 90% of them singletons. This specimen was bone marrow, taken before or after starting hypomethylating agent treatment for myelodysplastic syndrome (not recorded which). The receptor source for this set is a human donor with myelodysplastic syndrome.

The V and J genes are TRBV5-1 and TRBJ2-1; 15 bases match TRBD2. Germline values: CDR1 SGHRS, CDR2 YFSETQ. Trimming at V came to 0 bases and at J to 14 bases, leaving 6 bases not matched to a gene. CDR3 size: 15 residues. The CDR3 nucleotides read TGCGCCAGCAGCTTGGAGGGACTAGCGGGGGGCCGGGAGTTCTTC. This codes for CASSLEGLAGGREFF. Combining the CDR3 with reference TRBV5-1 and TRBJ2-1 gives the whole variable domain KAGVTQTPRYLIKTRGQQVTLSCSPISGHRSVSWYQQTPGQGLQFLFEYFSETQRNKGNFPGRFSGRQFSNSRSEMNVSTLELGDSALYLCASSLEGLAGGREFFGPGTRLTVL.

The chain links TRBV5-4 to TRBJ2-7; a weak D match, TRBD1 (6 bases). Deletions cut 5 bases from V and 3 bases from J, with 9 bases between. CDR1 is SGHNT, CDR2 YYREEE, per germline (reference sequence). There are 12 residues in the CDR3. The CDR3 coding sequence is TGTGCCAGCAGGGGGGCCAACTACGAGCAGTACTTC. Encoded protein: CASRGANYEQYF.